The next 26 T cell receptor beta chains were all read from a single sample in a study of naive and memory T cell subsets. Two oligonucleotides, mixed equimolar, formed the beta constant-region primer covering TRBC1 and TRBC2. Nested alpha and beta constant-region primers with the SP2 primer drove four PCR rounds on ligated cDNA. TCRdb ran MiXCR on the UMI-ligation and nested PCR reads and lists one entry per CDR3 protein. Among tens of thousands of distinct CDR3 sequences listed, over 8.5% were seen once. Sequenced material: naive CD8+ T cells from blood. These receptors came from a human donor in good health.

This clonotype was detected a few times. The CDR3 loop reads CASSPSPAGAISRYNEQFF. CDR3 coding DNA: TGTGCCAGCTCGCCCTCGCCCGCAGGGGCGATAAGCCGTTACAATGAGCAGTTCTTC. The chain links TRBV18 to TRBJ2-1; D perhaps matches TRBD1 (6 bases). The CDR3 sequence is 19 residues long. Germline CDR1 reads KGHSH; CDR2 reads LQKENI. V was shortened by 6 bases and J by 4 bases, with 28 bases between the two germline ends.

This clonotype was detected ten times or more. The chain joins TRBV5-1 to TRBJ1-1, with D possibly being TRBD1 (5 bases). The V end was cut by 6 bases, the J end by 3 bases, with 15 bases between. The germline gives CDR1 SGHRS, CDR2 YFSETQ. The CDR3 consists of 14 residues. DNA of the CDR3: TGCGCCAGCACCGTCGACTTAGGGGACACTGAAGCTTTCTTT. Protein: CASTVDLGDTEAFF.

Ten or more counts support this clonotype. Compared with germline, one end of the junction differs, possibly owing to a read error. V and J are TRBV6-1 and TRBJ2-3, with D possibly being TRBD2 (6 bases). Per germline, CDR1 MNHNS and CDR2 SASEGT. This CDR3 is built from 14 residues. The CDR3 reads CASRLVPSTDTQYF. In DNA, the CDR3 is TGTGCAAGCAGACTAGTACCTAGCACAGATACGCAGTATTTT.

This clonotype has ten or more counts. The J gene is TRBJ1-2, the V gene TRBV19; weak D call: TRBD1 (5 bases). Trimming cost V 3 bases and J 2 bases, with 10 bases left between them. This CDR3 has 14 residues. Looked up from germline, CDR1 is LNHDA and CDR2 is SQIVND (reference sequence). CDR3 sequence reads: CASSIQNRNYGYTF. The DNA of the CDR3 is TGTGCCAGTAGTATTCAAAACAGGAACTATGGCTACACCTTC. The full variable domain, completed using reference TRBV19 and TRBJ1-2, is DGGITQSPKYLFRKEGQNVTLSCEQNLNHDAMYWYRQDPGQGLRLIYYSQIVNDFQKGDIAEGYSVSREKKESFPLTVTSAQKNPTAFYLCASSIQNRNYGYTFGSGTRLTVV.

This clonotype was seen repeatedly, ten times or more. The chain employs TRBV2 and TRBJ2-7; D is undetermined. V lost 1 base and J 3 bases, leaving 10 bases between the germline ends. CDR3 length: 14 amino acids. Germline CDR1 SNHLY, CDR2 FYNNEI. The CDR3 region has the DNA TGTGCCAGCAGTGAAGGCGACCGATACTACGAGCAGTACTTC. It is translated as CASSEGDRYYEQYF.

The chain links TRBV12-3 or TRBV12-4 to TRBJ2-6; no clear D gene. V lost 3 bases and J lost 3, with 3 bases in between. CDR3 length: 13 amino acids. This CDR3 reads CASSFDGANVLTF. The CDR3 region has the DNA TGTGCCAGCAGTTTCGATGGGGCCAACGTCCTGACTTTC.

This chain connects TRBV30 to TRBJ2-7, with a possible D match to TRBD2 (5 bases). V was pared by 7 bases and J by 5 bases, with 18 bases between. CDR1 and CDR2 from the germline V gene are GTSNPN and SVGIG (reference sequence). This CDR3 comprises 13 residues. As DNA, the CDR3 is TGTGCCTCCCCTGGACTCCGGGGAAACGAGCAGTACTTC. It is translated as CASPGLRGNEQYF.

The sample holds many counts of this clonotype. This rearrangement joins TRBV6-2 or TRBV6-3 to TRBJ2-3, with 8 nucleotides matching TRBD1. V was pared by 6 bases and J by 2 bases, with 7 bases of the junction left unmatched. Germline CDR1 and CDR2: MNHEY and SVGEGT. This CDR3 comprises 15 residues. The chain's CDR3 is CASRSDRVSTDTQYF. CDR3 in DNA: TGTGCCAGCAGATCGGACAGGGTCTCCACAGATACGCAGTATTTT.

The J gene is TRBJ1-1, the V gene TRBV4-1, with a possible D match to TRBD1 (5 bases). The CDR3 runs to 13 residues. Germline lookup yields CDR1 MGHRA and CDR2 YSYEKL. V lost 0 bases and J lost 7, with 9 bases in between. This CDR3 reads CASSQERGSEAFF. DNA for the CDR3: TGCGCCAGCAGCCAAGAACGGGGGAGTGAAGCTTTCTTT.

The sample holds many counts of this clonotype. The rearrangement joins TRBV27 to TRBJ2-7, with D perhaps TRBD2 (5 bases). This CDR3 is built from 11 residues. Germline V gene lookup returns CDR1 MNHEY and CDR2 SMNVEV (reference sequence). Trimming removed 8 bases from V and 7 bases from J, with 12 bases in between. CDR3 DNA: TGTGCCAGCCGCCAAGGAGGAGAGCAGTACTTC. Translating gives CASRQGGEQYF.

The chain carries TRBV5-1 and TRBJ2-7; no firm D call. Germline V CDR1 and CDR2: SGHRS, YFSETQ. Deletions cut 3 bases from V and 4 bases from J, with 14 bases between. The CDR3 length is 14 residues. The CDR3 DNA follows: TGCGCCAGCAGCTCCAACGTCGACTTTTACGAGCAGTACTTC. The encoded protein is CASSSNVDFYEQYF.

The CDR3 DNA sequence: TGCAGCGTTGAAGAAGAGAACCCGACGGTGCAGTTCTTC. The encoded protein is CSVEEENPTVQFF. J is TRBJ2-1 and V is TRBV29-1; no clear D. There are 13 residues in the CDR3. The V gene's germline CDR1 is SQVTM and CDR2 ANQGSEA. The V end was cut by 0 bases, the J end by 12 bases, with 15 bases between.

This clonotype was found a few times. The chain combines TRBV7-9 with TRBJ2-1, with 8 bases lining up with TRBD2. The CDR3 sequence is 16 residues long. The J segment lost 4 bases and the V segment lost 2 bases, leaving 7 bases of the junction unmatched. The germline gives CDR1 SEHNR, CDR2 FQNEAQ (reference sequence). Here the CDR3 reads CASSLPVREGYNEQFF. CDR3 sequence (DNA): TGTGCCAGCAGCTTACCCGTCCGGGAGGGGTACAATGAGCAGTTCTTC.

This clonotype was observed a handful of times. The chain carries TRBV28 and TRBJ2-3; possibly TRBD1 for D (5 bases). The CDR3 length is 17 residues. CDR1 and CDR2 (germline): MDHEN, SYDVKM. V was shortened by 7 bases and J by 4 bases, with 24 bases between the two germline ends. CDR3 region: CASTLSVDPARADTQYF. The CDR3 DNA reads TGTGCCAGCACCCTGTCGGTTGACCCCGCCAGGGCAGATACGCAGTATTTT.

This clonotype has only a few counts. CDR3 in DNA: TGTGCCTGGAGGGATCCCCCCCGACAGGGAGAAGCTGAAAAACTGTTTTTT. Translation gives CAWRDPPRQGEAEKLFF. The V and J genes are TRBV30 and TRBJ1-4; 7 bases line up with TRBD1. The CDR3 consists of 17 residues. The V segment lost 3 bases and the J segment 7 bases; nucleotides outside the gene matches: 17. CDR1 is GTSNPN, CDR2 SVGIG, per germline (reference sequence). Based on the CDR3 plus reference TRBV30 and TRBJ1-4, the full variable domain is SQTIHQWPATLVQPVGSPLSLECTVEGTSNPNLYWYRQAAGRGLQLLFYSVGIGQISSEVPQNLSASRPQDRQFILSSKKLLLSDSGFYLCAWRDPPRQGEAEKLFFGSGTQLSVL.

The rearrangement links TRBV6-1 to TRBJ2-7; no clear D. CDR3 size: 14 residues. Germline values: CDR1 MNHNS, CDR2 SASEGT. The ends were cut back, 3 bases at V and 2 bases at J, with 11 bases in the middle. CDR3 in DNA: TGTGCCAGCAGTGACTGGACCGACGCCTACGAGCAGTACTTC. Protein product: CASSDWTDAYEQYF.

The chain joins TRBV9 to TRBJ2-2; TRBD2 is a possible D gene (6 bases). Trimming stripped 5 bases from V and 1 base from J, with 15 bases between. The CDR3 covers 16 residues. Germline loops: CDR1 SGDLS, CDR2 YYNGEE. CDR3 DNA sequence: TGTGCCAGCAGGTATACTTCGCGGGGGAACACCGGGGAGCTGTTTTTT. Its translation is CASRYTSRGNTGELFF.

The gene calls are TRBV5-1 and TRBJ2-3, with a possible D match to TRBD2 (6 bases). The CDR3 is 17 residues long. Trimming took 6 bases from V and 2 from J, leaving 22 bases between them. CDR1 and CDR2 from the germline V gene are SGHRS and YFSETQ. The CDR3 is CASMRLDGSSVTDTQYF. DNA of the CDR3: TGCGCCAGCATGCGTTTGGACGGGAGTAGTGTCACAGATACGCAGTATTTT.

This clonotype was seen at least ten times. The chain carries TRBV5-6 and TRBJ2-3; D not resolved. V was clipped by 4 bases and J by 4 bases, with 16 bases between them. The length of the CDR3 is 15 residues. Germline CDR1 reads SGHDT; CDR2 reads YYEEEE. The CDR3 is CASSPLGSLADTQYF. The CDR3 DNA is TGTGCCAGCAGCCCCCTGGGAAGTCTGGCAGATACGCAGTATTTT. Supplemented by reference TRBV5-6 and TRBJ2-3, the full variable domain reads DAGVTQSPTHLIKTRGQQVTLRCSPKSGHDTVSWYQQALGQGPQFIFQYYEEEERQRGNFPDRFSGHQFPNYSSELNVNALLLGDSALYLCASSPLGSLADTQYFGPGTRLTVL.

This clonotype was picked up many times. The chain is built from TRBV29-1 and TRBJ1-2, with D unresolved. Per germline, CDR1 SQVTM and CDR2 ANQGSEA. The CDR3 is 12 amino acids. The V and J ends lost 5 bases and 8 bases respectively, with 15 bases between them. The CDR3 region is CSVPNSSGGYTF. The CDR3 bases are TGCAGCGTTCCCAACAGTTCAGGCGGCTACACCTTC.

There are a few counts of this clonotype. The gene calls are TRBV21-1 and TRBJ1-5. TRBV21-1 is a recognized pseudogene. This CDR3 comprises 16 residues. The CDR3 DNA reads as TGTGCCAGCAGCAAGGGAAGTGTTTATAGCAATCAGCCCCAGCATTTT. Protein: CASSKGSVYSNQPQHF.

This clonotype was recorded a few times. V usage is TRBV12-3 or TRBV12-4 and J usage is TRBJ1-1, with TRBD1 matching 8 bases. With 6 bases clipped from V and 7 bases from J, the junction kept 4 bases outside the gene matches. This CDR3 contains 12 residues. CDR3 protein: CASSPTGDEAFF. CDR3 in DNA: TGTGCCAGCAGCCCGACAGGGGATGAAGCTTTCTTT.

This clonotype was observed many times. The V gene is TRBV6-5, the J gene TRBJ2-5, with 8 bases aligning to TRBD1. V trimming: 0 bases; J trimming: 5 bases; junction bases outside the gene matches: 5. The germline CDR1 and CDR2 sequences are MNHEY and SVGAGI. The CDR3 spans 15 residues. The CDR3 DNA reads TGTGCCAGCAGTTACTCGACAGGGGAGGTGGAGACCCAGTACTTC. Its translation is CASSYSTGEVETQYF.

This clonotype came up a few times. The chain combines TRBV27 with TRBJ2-7; D call uncertain. The CDR3 loop spans 12 amino acids. Trimming took 6 bases from V and 3 from J, leaving 9 bases between them. Germline CDR1 is MNHEY and CDR2 is SMNVEV (reference sequence). CDR3: CASRFGDYEQYF. DNA for the CDR3: TGTGCCAGCAGATTTGGGGACTACGAGCAGTACTTC.

This clonotype appeared a few times. This rearrangement joins TRBV15 to TRBJ2-3; 9 nucleotides match TRBD2. The CDR3 runs to 18 residues. Trimming took 5 bases from V and 1 from J; bases not matched to a gene: 13. The germline V gene has CDR1 LNHNV and CDR2 YYDKDF (reference sequence). The CDR3 bases are TGTGCCACCAGCCCCGCCCGACTAGCGGAGGAACGCACAGATACGCAGTATTTT. It specifies CATSPARLAEERTDTQYF.

The gene calls are TRBV28 and TRBJ2-7, with 7 bases fitting TRBD1. CDR3 length: 13 amino acids. The germline CDR1 and CDR2 sequences are MDHEN and SYDVKM. The junction had 3 bases not matched to a gene; V was cut back by 3 bases and J by 4 bases. CDR3 in DNA: TGTGCCAGCAGTTTGACAGGGAAATACGAGCAGTACTTC. Amino acids: CASSLTGKYEQYF.